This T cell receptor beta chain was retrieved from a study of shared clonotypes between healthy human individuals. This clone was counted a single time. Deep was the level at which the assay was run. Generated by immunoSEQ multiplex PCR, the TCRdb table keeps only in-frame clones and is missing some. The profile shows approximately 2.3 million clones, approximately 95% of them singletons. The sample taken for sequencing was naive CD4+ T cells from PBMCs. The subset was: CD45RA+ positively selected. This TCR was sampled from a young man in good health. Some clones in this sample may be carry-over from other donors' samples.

CDR3 bases: TGCGCCAGCAGCCAAGCGTTACAGGGAGATGGCTACACCTTC. Encoded protein: CASSQALQGDGYTF. V and J are TRBV4-3 and TRBJ1-2, with D tentatively TRBD1 (6 bases). The CDR3 has 14 amino acids. The germline V and J ends were trimmed by 1 base and 6 bases, with 12 bases remaining between them. Germline values: CDR1 LGHNA, CDR2 YSLEER.